Below are 25 T cell receptor beta chains sequenced from a single sample in a study of blood T cell repertoires in COVID-19. Profiling relied on immunoSEQ multiplex PCR, and the TCRdb table lists in-frame clones only, not all of them. The repertoire has about 200,000 clones, around 79% of them found once; the top ten carry over 5%. Source material: peripheral blood. These receptors all stem from a middle-aged woman with COVID-19, enrolled during active disease.

The genes are TRBV5-6 and TRBJ2-3; D unresolved. Looked up from germline, CDR1 is SGHDT and CDR2 is YYEEEE. V was cut by 1 base and J by 2 bases, with 17 bases left in between. The CDR3 runs 17 residues. This chain's CDR3 is CASSLYLLGGHTDTQYF. The CDR3 nucleotides read TGTGCCAGCAGCTTGTACCTGCTCGGCGGCCACACAGATACGCAGTATTTT.

The V and J genes are TRBV29-1 and TRBJ1-2; 10 nucleotides line up with TRBD1. V shed 6 bases, J shed 6 bases, and the junction held 13 bases outside the gene matches. The CDR3 consists of 15 residues. Looked up from germline, CDR1 is SQVTM and CDR2 is ANQGSEA. CDR3 nucleotides: TGCAGCGTCTCGTCTACTGGGACAGGGGAGGATGGCTACACCTTC. Protein sequence: CSVSSTGTGEDGYTF.

The V call is TRBV2, the J call TRBJ2-1; 14 bases are shared with TRBD2. Germline loops: CDR1 SNHLY, CDR2 FYNNEI. V shed 8 bases and J 6 bases; nucleotides not matched to a gene: 3. The CDR3 covers 14 residues. This chain's CDR3 is CASWGLAGANEQFF. As DNA, the CDR3 is TGTGCCAGCTGGGGACTAGCGGGAGCCAATGAGCAGTTCTTC. Full variable domain (rest looked up from reference TRBV2 and TRBJ2-1): EPEVTQTPSHQVTQMGQEVILRCVPISNHLYFYWYRQILGQKVEFLVSFYNNEISEKSEIFDDQFSVERPDGSNFTLKIRSTKLEDSAMYFCASWGLAGANEQFFGPGTRLTVL.

This clone was observed at least ten times. The V gene is TRBV19, the J gene TRBJ1-5, with 10 bases aligning to TRBD1. The V gene's germline CDR1 is LNHDA and CDR2 SQIVND (reference sequence). The CDR3 contains 17 residues. V was pared by 6 bases and J by 2 bases, with 10 bases of the junction left unmatched. CDR3 DNA sequence: TGTGCCAGTAGGCTGGGGACAGGGGACGGCGGCAATCAGCCCCAGCATTTT. It encodes CASRLGTGDGGNQPQHF.

The chain has TRBV7-6 and TRBJ2-5; D is perhaps TRBD2 (5 bases). Trimming cost V 3 bases and J 1 base, with 9 bases left between them. This CDR3 region has 14 residues. Germline lookup yields CDR1 SGHVS and CDR2 FNYEAQ. CDR3 in amino acids: CASSLQEGQETQYF. The CDR3 bases are TGTGCCAGCAGCTTGCAAGAGGGCCAAGAGACCCAGTACTTC.

The J gene is TRBJ2-3, the V gene TRBV19, with D possibly TRBD2 on 6 matching bases. The CDR3 has 14 residues. V was cut by 6 bases and J by 7 bases, with 17 bases left in between. Looked up from germline, CDR1 is LNHDA and CDR2 is SQIVND (reference sequence). CDR3 loop: CASRYGTATNTQYF. Here the CDR3 DNA reads TGTGCCAGTAGGTACGGGACTGCCACTAATACGCAGTATTTT.

This chain joins TRBV19 and TRBJ1-2; D might be TRBD1 (5 bases). CDR3 length: 13 residues. In germline, CDR1 is LNHDA, CDR2 SQIVND (reference sequence). Trimming shortened V by 7 bases and J by 6 bases, and 15 bases separated the two germline ends. The CDR3 region has the DNA TGTGCCAGTATGGGAAGGGGCGAGGATGGCTACACCTTC. It specifies CASMGRGEDGYTF.

The rearrangement joins TRBV6-5 to TRBJ2-3; D unresolved. Germline CDR1 is MNHEY and CDR2 is SVGAGI. The CDR3 is made up of 15 amino acids. V lost 0 bases to trimming and J lost 3 bases, with 10 bases between them. CDR3 in amino acids: CASSYSIHQTDTQYF. CDR3 coding DNA: TGTGCCAGCAGTTACTCGATACACCAAACAGATACGCAGTATTTT.

The V gene is TRBV2, the J gene TRBJ2-1, with D perhaps matching TRBD2 (6 bases). The CDR3 length is 15 residues. The V gene's germline CDR1 is SNHLY and CDR2 FYNNEI. V lost 10 bases and J 0 bases, leaving 16 bases between the germline ends. Here the CDR3 reads CANPRGWSSYNEQFF. For the CDR3, the DNA is TGTGCCAATCCTCGGGGGTGGAGCTCCTACAATGAGCAGTTCTTC.

The chain employs TRBV19 and TRBJ1-6, with D tentatively TRBD1 (5 bases). V was pared by 8 bases and J by 0 bases, with 14 bases between. This CDR3 is 16 amino acids long. Germline lookup yields CDR1 LNHDA and CDR2 SQIVND (reference sequence). CDR3 residues: CASRREGSSYNSPLHF. CDR3 sequence (DNA): TGTGCCAGTCGAAGGGAGGGGAGCTCCTATAATTCACCCCTCCACTTT.

V usage is TRBV6-5 and J usage is TRBJ1-1; TRBD1 aligns across 9 bases. This CDR3 has 15 amino acids. Per germline, CDR1 MNHEY and CDR2 SVGAGI. The trim removed 6 bases at V and 4 bases at J, leaving 9 bases unmatched. The CDR3 loop reads CASRRGDRAGTEAFF. CDR3 DNA sequence: TGTGCCAGCAGGAGGGGGGACAGGGCGGGCACTGAAGCTTTCTTT.

This rearrangement joins TRBV30 to TRBJ2-5, with D possibly TRBD2 on 5 matching bases. In germline, CDR1 is GTSNPN, CDR2 SVGIG (reference sequence). This CDR3 contains 15 residues. V was pared by 0 bases and J by 1 base, with 12 bases between. This chain's CDR3 is CAWSVIGGIQETQYF. In DNA, the CDR3 is TGTGCCTGGAGTGTTATTGGAGGAATCCAAGAGACCCAGTACTTC.

The chain carries TRBV29-1 and TRBJ2-5, with 7 bases lining up with TRBD2. The ends lost 3 bases at V and 4 bases at J; junction bases unmatched: 5. Germline CDR1 reads SQVTM; CDR2 reads ANQGSEA. There are 13 residues in the CDR3. CDR3 residues: CSVDAGVGETQYF. CDR3 sequence (DNA): TGCAGCGTTGACGCGGGGGTGGGAGAGACCCAGTACTTC.

The V call is TRBV9, the J call TRBJ2-3; no definite D call. Between the trimmed V and J ends, which lost 4 bases and 0 bases, there was a span of 18 bases. Germline V gives CDR1 SGDLS, CDR2 YYNGEE. This CDR3 has 17 residues. The DNA of the CDR3 is TGTGCCAGCAGCCCAAGTCCACTACCCCGAAGCACAGATACGCAGTATTTT. This gives the protein CASSPSPLPRSTDTQYF.

For the CDR3, the DNA is TGTGCCAGCAGCCAAGATAGGACTAGGGGGGATGAGCAGTTCTTC. Amino acids: CASSQDRTRGDEQFF. This rearrangement joins TRBV3-1 (or the pseudogene TRBV3-2) to TRBJ2-1; tentative D call: TRBD2 (7 bases). V was trimmed by 0 bases and J by 8 bases, leaving 14 bases between them. Germline lookup yields CDR1 LGHDT and CDR2 YNNKEL (reference sequence). CDR3 length: 15 amino acids.

V gene TRBV5-5 combines with J gene TRBJ2-7; D may be TRBD1 (5 bases). Per the germline V gene, CDR1 is SGHKS and CDR2 is YYEKEE (reference sequence). V was trimmed by 0 bases and J by 0 bases, leaving 16 bases between them. CDR3 length: 17 amino acids. CDR3 sequence: CASSLVQAGIPSYEQYF. CDR3 in DNA: TGTGCCAGCAGCTTGGTTCAAGCAGGGATACCCTCCTACGAGCAGTACTTC.

This clone came up once. V is TRBV27 and J is TRBJ1-6, with TRBD1 identical over 7 bases. The CDR3 spans 15 residues. The germline CDR1 and CDR2 sequences are MNHEY and SMNVEV (reference sequence). V trimming: 3 bases; J trimming: 4 bases; junction bases outside the gene matches: 3. CDR3 DNA: TGTGCCAGCAGTTTGGGACAGACTTATAATTCACCCCTCCACTTT. Amino acid sequence: CASSLGQTYNSPLHF.

The sample holds one count of this clone. V usage is TRBV7-8 and J usage is TRBJ2-2; 7 nucleotides match TRBD2. Germline V gene lookup returns CDR1 SGHVS and CDR2 FQNEAQ. The CDR3 covers 13 residues. The trim removed 11 bases at V and 2 bases at J, leaving 5 bases unmatched. This chain's CDR3 is CASGTTNTGELFF. The CDR3, as DNA: TGTGCCTCCGGGACTACCAACACCGGGGAGCTGTTTTTT. The entire variable domain, with the rest obtained from reference TRBV7-8 and TRBJ2-2, is as follows: GAGVSQSPRYKVAKRGQDVALRCDPISGHVSLFWYQQALGQGPEFLTYFQNEAQLDKSGLPSDRFFAERPEGSVSTLKIQRTQQEDSAVYLCASGTTNTGELFFGEGSRLTVL.

The chain employs TRBV11-2 and TRBJ1-1, with a tentative D call TRBD1 (5 bases). From germline, CDR1 is SGHAT and CDR2 FQNNGV. This CDR3 has 15 amino acids. V gave up 4 bases and J gave up 1 base, with 13 bases separating them. The CDR3 region has the DNA TGTGCCAGCAGCTCGGGGGGTCGGGAGAACACTGAAGCTTTCTTT. It is translated as CASSSGGRENTEAFF.

CDR3 protein: CASFRDASGRDEQFF. The DNA of the CDR3 is TGTGCCAGCTTTCGTGACGCTAGCGGGAGGGATGAGCAGTTCTTC. V is TRBV5-8 and J is TRBJ2-1; 12 bases are shared with TRBD2. CDR3 length: 15 residues. Trimming cost V 7 bases and J 8 bases; bases outside gene matches: 10. The germline CDR1 and CDR2 sequences are SGHTS and YDEGEE.

J is TRBJ2-2 and V is TRBV2; no definite D call. CDR1 and CDR2 (germline): SNHLY, FYNNEI. The CDR3 runs 14 residues. Trimming shortened V by 5 bases and J by 6 bases, and 13 bases separated the two germline ends. The CDR3 sequence is CASSHTRSSGELFF. The CDR3 nucleotides read TGTGCCAGCAGTCACACGAGGTCGTCCGGGGAGCTGTTTTTT. Using reference TRBV2 and TRBJ2-2 for the parts outside the CDR3, the full variable domain is EPEVTQTPSHQVTQMGQEVILRCVPISNHLYFYWYRQILGQKVEFLVSFYNNEISEKSEIFDDQFSVERPDGSNFTLKIRSTKLEDSAMYFCASSHTRSSGELFFGEGSRLTVL.

This rearrangement joins TRBV18 to TRBJ2-1, with TRBD2 matching over 8 bases. The V gene's germline CDR1 is KGHSH and CDR2 LQKENI. V shed 3 bases and J 5 bases; nucleotides not matched to a gene: 12. This CDR3 region has 17 residues. The CDR3 DNA reads as TGTGCCAGCTCACCCCGAGCAGCGGGGGTGACCCACAATGAGCAGTTCTTC. Its translation: CASSPRAAGVTHNEQFF. Using reference TRBV18 and TRBJ2-1 for the parts outside the CDR3, the full variable domain is NAGVMQNPRHLVRRRGQEARLRCSPMKGHSHVYWYRQLPEEGLKFMVYLQKENIIDESGMPKERFSAEFPKEGPSILRIQQVVRGDSAAYFCASSPRAAGVTHNEQFFGPGTRLTVL.

Written as DNA, the CDR3 is TGTGCCAGCAGTTTAGCGACAGCCGGCTACACCTTC. It codes for CASSLATAGYTF. The J gene is TRBJ1-2, the V gene TRBV12-3 or TRBV12-4; possible D gene TRBD1, 5 bases. The length of the CDR3 is 12 residues. Trimming pared 0 bases from V and 8 bases from J, leaving 7 bases between.

V is TRBV29-1 and J is TRBJ2-1; TRBD2 matches at 8 bases. The CDR3 runs 13 residues. In germline, CDR1 is SQVTM, CDR2 ANQGSEA. Unmatched junction bases numbered 3, after V lost 6 bases and J lost 2 bases. The CDR3 here is CSVGRAPYNEQFF. In nucleotides, the CDR3 is TGCAGCGTCGGGAGGGCACCCTACAATGAGCAGTTCTTC.

The chain couples TRBV11-2 to TRBJ2-2; D call uncertain. Looked up from germline, CDR1 is SGHAT and CDR2 is FQNNGV. The CDR3 has 14 residues. Trimming left V 6 bases short and J 5 bases short, with 13 bases between. CDR3 bases: TGTGCCAGCAGACGGCCTGGAGTGACCGGGGAGCTGTTTTTT. Protein: CASRRPGVTGELFF.